A selection of T cell receptor beta chains follows, all from one sample in a study of blood T cell repertoires in COVID-19. Clones were read by immunoSEQ multiplex PCR, and TCRdb kept only the in-frame ones, dropping some. Found here are hundreds of thousands of clones, around four fifths of them singletons; the top ten hold around 4.1%. The sample taken for sequencing was peripheral blood. These receptor sequences come from a woman aged 45 to 65 with active or convalescent COVID-19. The CDR3 runs from the conserved cysteine through the conserved F or W. D genes are given only for firm matches. The size of a clone is reported for some rows only, either as once, few or many, or as a class for expanded clones.

j_gene | v_gene | abundance | d_gene | CDR3nt | CDR3aa
TRBJ1-2 | TRBV5-6 | - | - | TGTGCCAGCAGCTTGGCGGGGTCTAACTATGGCTACACCTTC | CASSLAGSNYGYTF
TRBJ1-4 | TRBV6-5 | once | - | TGTGCCAGCAAATCGGGGTCAACTAATGAAAAACTGTTTTTT | CASKSGSTNEKLFF
TRBJ1-5 | TRBV11-2 | - | - | TGTGCCAGCAGCTTAGTTGGGCTTTATCAGCCCCAGCATTTT | CASSLVGLYQPQHF
TRBJ2-1 | TRBV13 | - | TRBD1 | TGTGCCAGCAGCTCGGAGACCGGGACAGGGCTCCCAAGTGAGCAGTTCTTC | CASSSETGTGLPSEQFF
TRBJ1-5 | TRBV7-9 | - | TRBD1 | TGTGCCAGCAGCTTAGACAGGGGTAGCAATCAGCCCCAGCATTTT | CASSLDRGSNQPQHF
TRBJ2-2 | TRBV29-1 | - | - | TGCAGCGTTGATCTAGGGGGAAACACCGGGGAGCTGTTTTTT | CSVDLGGNTGELFF
TRBJ2-7 | TRBV2 | - | - | TGTGCCAGCAGTGACAGGGTTTACTACGAGCAGTACTTC | CASSDRVYYEQYF
TRBJ1-3 | TRBV30 | - | - | TGTGCCTGGAGTGTACAAGGAAACACCATATATTTT | CAWSVQGNTIYF
TRBJ2-1 | TRBV7-3 | once | TRBD1 | TGTGCCAGCAGCTTAATTCGACAGGGTGGCTACAATGAGCAGTTCTTC | CASSLIRQGGYNEQFF
TRBJ2-1 | TRBV5-4 | - | TRBD2 | TGTGCCAGCAGCTGGGGCGGGAGTGATAATGAGCAGTTCTTC | CASSWGGSDNEQFF
TRBJ1-1 | TRBV6-1 | few | TRBD1 | TGTGCCAGCAGTGAAAATCCCTCGACAGGGACGGTTGCTTTCTTT | CASSENPSTGTVAFF
TRBJ2-5 | TRBV11-2 | - | TRBD2 | TGTGCCAGCAGCTCCAACCGGGGACTAGACCAAGAGACCCAGTACTTC | CASSSNRGLDQETQYF
TRBJ2-1 | TRBV28 | - | - | TGTGCCAGCAGTTTAGGAGGAGGCAATGAGCAGTTCTTC | CASSLGGGNEQFF
TRBJ2-5 | TRBV7-2 | - | - | TGTGCCAGCAGCTCGACTAACCAAGAGACCCAGTACTTC | CASSSTNQETQYF
TRBJ1-1 | TRBV19 | - | TRBD1 | TGTGCCAGTAACCGGGACAGGGGTGTCACTGAAGCTTTCTTT | CASNRDRGVTEAFF
TRBJ2-3 | TRBV24-1 | - | TRBD1 | TGTGCCACCAGTGATCCCGGGACAGATCGCCCAGATACGCAGTATTTT | CATSDPGTDRPDTQYF
TRBJ1-1 | TRBV7-2 | - | - | TGTGCCAGCAGCTTAGGAGCTAACAGGCTCTGGACTGAAGCTTTCTTT | CASSLGANRLWTEAFF
TRBJ1-2 | TRBV11-2 | - | TRBD1 | TGTGCCAGCAGCCTAGGGGACAGGGTCTACCACCGGCCAGGCTACACCTTC | CASSLGDRVYHRPGYTF